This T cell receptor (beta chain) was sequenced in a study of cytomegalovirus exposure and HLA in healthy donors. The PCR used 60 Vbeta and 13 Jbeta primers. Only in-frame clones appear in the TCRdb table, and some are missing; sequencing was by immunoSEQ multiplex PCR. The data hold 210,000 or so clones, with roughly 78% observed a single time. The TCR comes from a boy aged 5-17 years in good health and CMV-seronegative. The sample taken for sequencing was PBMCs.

CDR3 bases: TGTGCCAGCAGTGAAGACAGGGGATATGGCTACACCTTC. This sequence encodes CASSEDRGYGYTF. The chain recombines TRBV27 with TRBJ1-2; 8 nucleotides align to TRBD1. Germline assignment: CDR1 MNHEY and CDR2 SMNVEV (reference sequence). After removal of 5 bases from V and 5 bases from J, the junction contained 4 bases not matched to a gene. The CDR3 loop spans 13 amino acids.